The 26 T cell receptor beta chains in this list originate from one sample, sequenced in a study of vaccination and CD4 T cells after COVID-19. The Oncomine TCR Beta short-read assay sequenced DNA from cultured CD4+ T cells. Using its own MiXCR run on the PCR reads, TCRdb lists one record per CDR3 protein. The table includes over 9,500 distinct CDR3 sequences, more than 25% detected once. Treatment indicated: roughly 11-day PBMC culture with coronavirus spike peptide pools or control peptides (ViraFEST assay). Which antigens these TCRs recognize remains unknown. The material sequenced was cultured CD4+ T cells from blood. These receptors were collected from a human donor with COVID-19.

The sample holds a few counts of this clonotype. V usage is TRBV6-1 and J usage is TRBJ1-5, with 8 bases identical to TRBD1. V lost 7 bases, J lost 4 bases, and 9 bases stayed unmatched. This CDR3 has 15 amino acids. Germline CDR1 MNHNS, CDR2 SASEGT. The CDR3 here is CASIRTGQTNQPQHF. In DNA, the CDR3 is TGTGCCAGCATCCGGACAGGGCAGACAAATCAGCCCCAGCATTTT.

This clonotype was picked up a small number of times. V gene TRBV15 combines with J gene TRBJ2-2; D is ambiguous. Germline assignment: CDR1 LNHNV and CDR2 YYDKDF (reference sequence). V was cut by 0 bases and J by 8 bases, with 10 bases left in between. The CDR3 runs 14 residues. The CDR3 loop reads CATSRDPFRGELFF. The CDR3 DNA reads as TGTGCCACCAGCAGAGATCCTTTTCGAGGGGAGCTGTTTTTT.

This chain joins TRBV6-4 and TRBJ2-7, with D possibly TRBD2 on 8 matching bases. Germline CDR1 and CDR2: MRHNA and SNTAGT. The germline V and J ends were trimmed by 4 bases and 6 bases, with 19 bases remaining between them. The CDR3 runs 15 residues. The chain's CDR3 is CASSGQGLVIAEQYF. Written as DNA, the CDR3 is TGTGCCAGCAGTGGACAGGGACTAGTTATTGCCGAGCAGTACTTC.

A few counts support this clonotype. V usage is TRBV20-1 and J usage is TRBJ1-2, with D maybe TRBD1 (5 bases). This CDR3 region has 11 residues. Germline V lookup: CDR1 DFQATT, CDR2 SNEGSKA (reference sequence). Trimming stripped 3 bases from V and 5 bases from J, with 7 bases between. This CDR3 reads CSASDSYGYTF. CDR3 nucleotides: TGCAGTGCTAGCGACAGTTATGGCTACACCTTC.

The J gene is TRBJ2-7, the V gene TRBV28, with a possible D match to TRBD1 (8 bases). This CDR3 is built from 16 residues. Trimming left V 5 bases short and J 3 bases short, with 20 bases between. Germline V gives CDR1 MDHEN, CDR2 SYDVKM. CDR3 coding DNA: TGTGCCAGCAGTGCTAGCGGACAGGGCAATAGCTACGAGCAGTACTTC. Its translation: CASSASGQGNSYEQYF.

The genes are TRBV20-1 and TRBJ2-3; D unresolved. This CDR3 is 10 amino acids long. Trimming took 5 bases from V and 5 from J, leaving 5 bases between them. Germline V gives CDR1 DFQATT, CDR2 SNEGSKA (reference sequence). CDR3 region: CSAGRDTQYF. In DNA, the CDR3 is TGCAGTGCTGGCAGAGATACGCAGTATTTT.

This rearrangement joins TRBV11-2 to TRBJ2-3; 12 bases line up with TRBD2. There are 17 residues in the CDR3. V was pared by 3 bases and J by 0 bases, with 4 bases of the junction left unmatched. The V gene's germline CDR1 is SGHAT and CDR2 FQNNGV. The CDR3 reads CASSLWTSGKSTDTQYF. The CDR3 DNA sequence: TGTGCCAGCAGCTTGTGGACTAGCGGGAAAAGCACAGATACGCAGTATTTT.

V is TRBV5-6 and J is TRBJ2-5, with 11 bases fitting TRBD2. Trimming cost V 3 bases and J 9 bases; bases outside gene matches: 10. In germline, CDR1 is SGHDT, CDR2 YYEEEE. CDR3 length: 15 residues. CDR3 in DNA: TGTGCCAGCAGCTCGGGACTAGCGGAGGGGAGGGCCCAGTACTTC. Amino acids: CASSSGLAEGRAQYF.

The chain couples TRBV5-1 to TRBJ1-2, with D maybe TRBD1 (5 bases). The V and J ends lost 4 bases and 2 bases respectively, with 21 bases between them. The CDR3 has 17 amino acids. In germline, CDR1 is SGHRS, CDR2 YFSETQ. CDR3 bases: TGCGCCAGCAGCCTGGAGGGGCAGAAGGGAGGGAACTATGGCTACACCTTC. It is translated as CASSLEGQKGGNYGYTF.

This clonotype appeared a few times. The V call is TRBV24-1, the J call TRBJ2-2, with no clear D. CDR3 length: 13 residues. Germline lookup yields CDR1 KGHDR and CDR2 SFDVKD. Trimming stripped 3 bases from V and 6 bases from J, with 7 bases between. CDR3 sequence (DNA): TGTGCCACCAGTGATCAAAAAGCCGGGGAGCTGTTTTTT. Translating gives CATSDQKAGELFF.

The V gene is TRBV11-2, the J gene TRBJ2-1; D possibly corresponds to TRBD1 (6 bases). The V and J ends lost 1 base and 3 bases respectively, with 16 bases between them. From germline, CDR1 is SGHAT and CDR2 FQNNGV. The CDR3 extends over 17 amino acids. Here the CDR3 DNA reads TGTGCCAGCAGCTTAGCCGTAACAGGGTTACGCTACAATGAGCAGTTCTTC. Translation gives CASSLAVTGLRYNEQFF.

The chain has TRBV19 and TRBJ1-5; 7 bases agree with TRBD1. The CDR3 loop spans 17 amino acids. V was pared by 6 bases and J by 0 bases, with 11 bases of the junction left unmatched. In germline, CDR1 is LNHDA, CDR2 SQIVND (reference sequence). CDR3 in DNA: TGTGCCAGTAGAACCCGAGGGACAGCACATAGCAATCAGCCCCAGCATTTT. Translating it yields CASRTRGTAHSNQPQHF.

J is TRBJ2-3 and V is TRBV25-1; 10 bases are shared with TRBD2. The germline V gene has CDR1 MGHDK and CDR2 SYGVNS. Trimming removed 6 bases from V and 2 bases from J; junction bases left unmatched: 5. This CDR3 is built from 15 residues. This CDR3 is CASSQLAGNTDTQYF. The CDR3 DNA is TGTGCCAGCAGCCAACTAGCGGGGAACACAGATACGCAGTATTTT. The full variable domain, its missing parts supplied by reference TRBV25-1 and TRBJ2-3, is EADIYQTPRYLVIGTGKKITLECSQTMGHDKMYWYQQDPGMELHLIHYSYGVNSTEKGDLSSESTVSRIRTEHFPLTLESARPSHTSQYLCASSQLAGNTDTQYFGPGTRLTVL.

V usage is TRBV7-2 and J usage is TRBJ2-2, with D maybe TRBD1 (6 bases). Germline-derived CDR1 and CDR2 are SGHTA and FQGNSA. This CDR3 has 15 residues. The V end lost 5 bases, the J end lost 5 bases, and 15 bases lay between the germline ends. CDR3 region: CASSPSGAGTGELFF. CDR3 DNA: TGTGCCAGCAGCCCGTCAGGGGCCGGAACCGGGGAGCTGTTTTTT.

The chain uses TRBV5-5 and TRBJ1-5; D call uncertain. The V and J ends lost 0 bases and 3 bases respectively, with 10 bases between them. The germline V gene encodes CDR1 SGHKS and CDR2 YYEKEE (reference sequence). There are 15 residues in the CDR3. CDR3 protein: CASSLEQLDNQPQHF. The CDR3 DNA is TGTGCCAGCAGCTTGGAGCAGCTAGACAATCAGCCCCAGCATTTT.

The CDR3 region is CASSFLDTQYF. Written as DNA, the CDR3 is TGTGCCAGCAGCTTTTTGGATACGCAGTATTTT. The genes are TRBV5-6 and TRBJ2-3; unclear D gene. Trimming removed 2 bases from V and 6 bases from J, with 4 bases in between. CDR3 length equals 11 residues. The germline CDR1 and CDR2 sequences are SGHDT and YYEEEE. Full variable domain (outside the CDR3, taken from reference TRBV5-6 and TRBJ2-3): DAGVTQSPTHLIKTRGQQVTLRCSPKSGHDTVSWYQQALGQGPQFIFQYYEEEERQRGNFPDRFSGHQFPNYSSELNVNALLLGDSALYLCASSFLDTQYFGPGTRLTVL.

The rearrangement links TRBV5-8 to TRBJ1-3, with TRBD1 as a possible D gene (5 bases). V lost 2 bases and J lost 1, with 7 bases in between. The length of the CDR3 is 14 residues. Germline loops: CDR1 SGHTS, CDR2 YDEGEE. CDR3 region: CASSFQGSGNTIYF. DNA for the CDR3: TGTGCCAGCAGCTTCCAGGGATCTGGAAACACCATATATTTT.

The chain carries TRBV19 and TRBJ1-1; the D gene is possibly TRBD1 (5 bases). Germline assignment: CDR1 LNHDA and CDR2 SQIVND (reference sequence). The CDR3 length is 16 residues. Trimming took 5 bases from V and 5 from J, leaving 21 bases between them. This CDR3 is CASSLPSGSGVTEAFF. In DNA form, the CDR3 reads TGTGCCAGTAGTCTTCCCAGCGGCTCGGGGGTTACTGAAGCTTTCTTT.

This chain links TRBV28 with TRBJ1-1; tentative D call: TRBD1 (5 bases). Germline V CDR1 and CDR2: MDHEN, SYDVKM. V was shortened by 5 bases and J by 6 bases, with 19 bases between the two germline ends. The CDR3 covers 15 residues. CDR3 DNA sequence: TGTGCCAGCAGTGTTCCCCCCTCCAGGGTAGCTGAAGCTTTCTTT. Its protein product is CASSVPPSRVAEAFF.

This clonotype was observed a few times. J is TRBJ2-3 and V is TRBV7-2, with 11 bases matching TRBD2. The V gene's germline CDR1 is SGHTA and CDR2 FQGNSA. CDR3 length: 16 amino acids. Trimming at V came to 5 bases and at J to 4 bases, leaving 8 bases not matched to a gene. This CDR3 reads CASSRAASGGSDTQYF. The CDR3 region has the DNA TGTGCCAGCAGCCGGGCTGCTAGCGGGGGGTCAGATACGCAGTATTTT.

This clonotype has more than one count but fewer than ten. The chain employs TRBV11-3 and TRBJ1-2; no firm D call. Germline CDR1 is SGHNT and CDR2 is YENEEA. The CDR3 loop spans 12 amino acids. V was trimmed by 0 bases and J by 4 bases, leaving 3 bases between them. CDR3 in amino acids: CASSLDSYGYTF. The CDR3 bases are TGTGCCAGCAGCTTAGACAGCTATGGCTACACCTTC.

The chain carries TRBV12-3 or TRBV12-4 and TRBJ1-3; D uncertain. This CDR3 has 11 amino acids. Trimming removed 6 bases from V and 8 bases from J, with 8 bases in between. CDR3 coding DNA: TGTGCCAGCAGGACAAGAGACACCATATATTTT. Translating it yields CASRTRDTIYF.

The chain is built from TRBV7-3 and TRBJ1-2; D call uncertain. The CDR3 extends over 14 amino acids. V gave up 3 bases and J gave up 3 bases, with 11 bases separating them. Germline loops: CDR1 SGHTA, CDR2 FQGTGA. The CDR3 loop reads CASSLGTAYYGYTF. The CDR3 region has the DNA TGTGCCAGCAGCTTGGGAACGGCTTACTATGGCTACACCTTC.

The CDR3 protein is CASSKTDMNTEAFF. CDR3 nucleotide sequence: TGTGCCAGTAGTAAGACAGACATGAACACTGAAGCTTTCTTT. The chain joins TRBV19 to TRBJ1-1, with D perhaps TRBD1 (5 bases). Germline CDR1 and CDR2: LNHDA and SQIVND (reference sequence). The CDR3 runs to 14 residues. V lost 4 bases and J lost 0, with 9 bases in between.

This rearrangement joins TRBV5-4 to TRBJ2-5; TRBD2 matches 8 bases. Germline V gene lookup returns CDR1 SGHNT and CDR2 YYREEE (reference sequence). J gave up 2 bases and V 4 bases, and 7 bases lay outside the gene matches. The CDR3 has 15 residues. The CDR3 DNA reads TGTGCCAGCAGCACCCGTCGACTAGCGCAAGAGACCCAGTACTTC. This sequence encodes CASSTRRLAQETQYF.

The chain couples TRBV30 to TRBJ2-7; perhaps TRBD1 as D (5 bases). CDR1 is GTSNPN, CDR2 SVGIG, per germline (reference sequence). The CDR3 sequence is 14 residues long. V gave up 0 bases and J gave up 7 bases, with 16 bases separating them. CDR3 DNA: TGTGCCTGGAGTGTCGACAGTCGGTCAGAAGAGCAGTACTTC. The encoded protein is CAWSVDSRSEEQYF.